These 29 T cell receptor beta chains were sequenced from one sample in a study of shared clonotypes between healthy human individuals. The method was immunoSEQ multiplex PCR; TCRdb's version includes in-frame clones alone and lacks a portion of them. In the table there are about 1,800,000 clones, about 94% of which are singletons. Positively selected for CCR7, the CD45RO-negative cells used as naive CD8 cells excluded terminally differentiated effector memory CD45RA+ cells. Source material: naive CD8+ T cells sorted from blood. The receptors were sampled from a man aged 18 to 29 in good health.

This chain links TRBV27 with TRBJ1-2; 7 bases are a match to TRBD1. Germline V gene data show CDR1 as MNHEY and CDR2 as SMNVEV (reference sequence). This CDR3 spans 15 amino acids. The trim removed 7 bases at V and 6 bases at J, leaving 14 bases unmatched. The CDR3 DNA follows: TGTGCCAGCACCGAGGGGGCAGGGGTCTTTAATGGCTACACCTTC. Translation gives CASTEGAGVFNGYTF.

This chain links TRBV13 with TRBJ2-7; tentative D call: TRBD1 (5 bases). The ends were cut back, 5 bases at V and 3 bases at J, with 11 bases in the middle. The CDR3 has 13 amino acids. CDR1 PRHDT and CDR2 FYEKMQ come from the germline V gene (reference sequence). The CDR3 here is CASSPGALYEQYF. The DNA of the CDR3 is TGTGCCAGCAGCCCTGGGGCCCTCTACGAGCAGTACTTC.

The chain recombines TRBV18 with TRBJ2-1; no reliable D call. The CDR3 totals 14 residues. Germline V gene lookup returns CDR1 KGHSH and CDR2 LQKENI. Trimming cost V 3 bases and J 1 base, with 7 bases left between them. In DNA form, the CDR3 reads TGTGCCAGCTCACCGGAAGAGTCCTACAATGAGCAGTTCTTC. This sequence encodes CASSPEESYNEQFF.

The chain is built from TRBV15 and TRBJ2-7, with 7 bases aligning to TRBD1. The germline gives CDR1 LNHNV, CDR2 YYDKDF (reference sequence). The length of the CDR3 is 14 residues. The junction had 6 bases not matched to a gene; V was cut back by 4 bases and J by 3 bases. In DNA form, the CDR3 reads TGTGCCACCAGCATCTTCCGGGACAGCTACGAGCAGTACTTC. Protein sequence: CATSIFRDSYEQYF. Complete variable domain (other parts from reference TRBV15 and TRBJ2-7): DAMVIQNPRYQVTQFGKPVTLSCSQTLNHNVMYWYQQKSSQAPKLLFHYYDKDFNNEADTPDNFQSRRPNTSFCFLDIRSPGLGDTAMYLCATSIFRDSYEQYFGPGTRLTVT.

The chain uses TRBV7-6 and TRBJ1-1; a possible D gene is TRBD1 (5 bases). This CDR3 is 14 amino acids long. The V gene lost 5 bases and the J gene lost 3 bases, with 13 bases spanning the gap. The germline CDR1 and CDR2 sequences are SGHVS and FNYEAQ. CDR3 in amino acids: CASSRFRVDTEAFF. The CDR3 coding sequence is TGTGCCAGCAGCCGATTCAGGGTCGACACTGAAGCTTTCTTT.

This clone came up once. The rearrangement uses TRBV21-1 and TRBJ2-1; no DNA check was done on the table's D call, TRBD2. TRBV21-1 constitutes a pseudogene. There are 17 residues in the CDR3. This CDR3 is CASSPARGRHSYNEQFF. The CDR3 bases are TGTGCCAGCAGCCCCGCGAGAGGGCGCCACTCCTACAATGAGCAGTTCTTC.

The V gene is TRBV19, the J gene TRBJ1-1; D is possibly TRBD1 (5 bases). The CDR3 has 11 residues. V lost 9 bases and J lost 7, with 12 bases in between. Per the germline V gene, CDR1 is LNHDA and CDR2 is SQIVND (reference sequence). In DNA, the CDR3 is TGTGCCAGCCGGGACTCCATTGAAGCTTTCTTT. This translates into CASRDSIEAFF.

The chain joins TRBV4-1 to TRBJ1-1; D gene ambiguous. The V end was cut by 2 bases, the J end by 5 bases, with 9 bases between. CDR3 size: 13 residues. Germline CDR1 is MGHRA and CDR2 is YSYEKL. CDR3 bases: TGCGCCAGCAGCCAAAGACGAGGGACTGAAGCTTTCTTT. Encoded protein: CASSQRRGTEAFF.

The chain joins TRBV6-1 to TRBJ2-7; TRBD2 matches 9 bases. Germline loops: CDR1 MNHNS, CDR2 SASEGT. V lost 2 bases to trimming and J lost 2 bases; unmatched junction nucleotides: 19. CDR3 length: 20 amino acids. Here the CDR3 reads CASSEFGGGLLAGVPYEQYF. CDR3 bases: TGTGCCAGCAGTGAATTCGGGGGCGGGTTGTTAGCGGGAGTCCCCTACGAGCAGTACTTC.

For the CDR3, the DNA is TGTGCCAGTTCACCGGGACTAGGGTACAATGAGCAGTTCTTC. Its translation is CASSPGLGYNEQFF. This chain joins TRBV19 and TRBJ2-1, with TRBD2 matching over 8 bases. Trimming took 8 bases from V and 4 from J; bases not matched to a gene: 7. Per germline, CDR1 LNHDA and CDR2 SQIVND (reference sequence). There are 14 residues in the CDR3.

This clone was recorded only once. The rearrangement joins TRBV5-1 to TRBJ1-3; unclear D gene. CDR3 length: 15 residues. Germline lookup yields CDR1 SGHRS and CDR2 YFSETQ. Trimming cost V 0 bases and J 4 bases, with 11 bases left between them. The CDR3 sequence is CASSLEGLQGNTIYF. Written as DNA, the CDR3 is TGCGCCAGCAGCTTGGAAGGGCTACAGGGAAACACCATATATTTT.

Worth noting for this clone: Other DNA variants within this sample encode the same CDR3. The genes are TRBV5-1 and TRBJ1-1, with D perhaps TRBD1 (6 bases). Germline-derived CDR1 and CDR2 are SGHRS and YFSETQ. Between the trimmed V and J ends, which lost 0 bases and 5 bases, there was a span of 14 bases. This CDR3 spans 15 amino acids. CDR3 protein: CASSLGAGARTEAFF. The CDR3 bases are TGCGCCAGCAGCTTGGGGGCGGGGGCGAGGACTGAAGCTTTCTTT.

The chain couples TRBV27 to TRBJ1-5, with TRBD1 identical over 9 bases. The trim removed 7 bases at V and 4 bases at J, leaving 5 bases unmatched. CDR3 length: 14 amino acids. The V gene's germline CDR1 is MNHEY and CDR2 SMNVEV (reference sequence). CDR3 sequence reads: CASTSGQGNQPQHF. The CDR3 nucleotides are TGTGCCAGCACTTCGGGACAGGGTAATCAGCCCCAGCATTTT.

The DNA of the CDR3 is TGTGCCAGCAGCTTGTGGGGGACAGGGGACGGCGAAAAACTGTTTTTT. This gives the protein CASSLWGTGDGEKLFF. The chain joins TRBV5-5 to TRBJ1-4; 10 bases map to TRBD1. V lost 1 base and J lost 8; bases outside the gene matches: 8. Germline loops: CDR1 SGHKS, CDR2 YYEKEE (reference sequence). This CDR3 comprises 16 residues. Looking up the rest from reference TRBV5-5 and TRBJ1-4 gives the full variable domain: DAGVTQSPTHLIKTRGQQVTLRCSPISGHKSVSWYQQVLGQGPQFIFQYYEKEERGRGNFPDRFSARQFPNYSSELNVNALLLGDSALYLCASSLWGTGDGEKLFFGSGTQLSVL.

V is TRBV29-1 and J is TRBJ2-7; D may be TRBD2 (6 bases). Trimming removed 4 bases at V and 5 bases at J, with 12 bases between. From germline, CDR1 is SQVTM and CDR2 ANQGSEA. The CDR3 contains 12 residues. In nucleotides, the CDR3 is TGCAGCGTTGCCGGGGGTAAGGACGAGCAGTACTTC. It encodes CSVAGGKDEQYF.

V usage is TRBV13 and J usage is TRBJ2-4; D unclear. V was shortened by 4 bases and J by 3 bases, with 4 bases between the two germline ends. The V gene's germline CDR1 is PRHDT and CDR2 FYEKMQ (reference sequence). The CDR3 runs to 12 residues. CDR3 amino acids: CASSWSKNIQYF. CDR3 DNA sequence: TGTGCCAGCAGCTGGAGCAAAAACATTCAGTACTTC.

V and J are TRBV7-9 and TRBJ2-7, with a weak D call TRBD2 (6 bases). Germline-derived CDR1 and CDR2 are SEHNR and FQNEAQ (reference sequence). The V gene lost 5 bases and the J gene lost 6 bases, with 20 bases spanning the gap. The CDR3 sequence is 15 residues long. In DNA form, the CDR3 reads TGTGCCAGCAGCCCTCTCGTAGCGGAGGCGGGCGAGCAGTACTTC. Amino acids: CASSPLVAEAGEQYF.

Comment on this clone: Because it lacks the conserved phenylalanine or tryptophan at the end, this CDR3 is likely a read error. The rearrangement joins TRBV5-6 to TRBJ1-1; D unresolved. Germline CDR1 SGHDT, CDR2 YYEEEE. This CDR3 spans 12 amino acids. The V gene lost 2 bases and the J gene lost 1 base, with 3 bases spanning the gap. The CDR3 bases are TGTGCCAGCAGCTTCACGAACACTGAAGCTTTCCTT. Amino acids: CASSFTNTEAFL.

The genes are TRBV4-1 and TRBJ2-2; 10 nucleotides align to TRBD1. With V trimmed by 1 base and J by 4 bases, 3 bases remained unmatched. This CDR3 region has 16 residues. Germline V gene lookup returns CDR1 MGHRA and CDR2 YSYEKL. This chain's CDR3 is CASSQVGQGITGELFF. The CDR3 coding sequence is TGCGCCAGCAGCCAAGTGGGACAGGGGATCACCGGGGAGCTGTTTTTT.

The J gene is TRBJ2-1, the V gene TRBV6-5; perhaps TRBD1 as D (6 bases). This CDR3 is 16 amino acids long. V gave up 0 bases and J gave up 0 bases, with 9 bases separating them. Per the germline V gene, CDR1 is MNHEY and CDR2 is SVGAGI. CDR3 bases: TGTGCCAGCAGTTACTCAGTGGGGGCCTCCTACAATGAGCAGTTCTTC. Encoded protein: CASSYSVGASYNEQFF.

The chain is built from TRBV6-5 and TRBJ2-1; possibly TRBD1 for D (5 bases). The CDR3 totals 13 residues. The V end lost 4 bases, the J end lost 7 bases, and 11 bases lay between the germline ends. Germline V gives CDR1 MNHEY, CDR2 SVGAGI. The CDR3 DNA reads as TGTGCCAGCAGTTGGGGCGTCGAAAATGAGCAGTTCTTC. Translating gives CASSWGVENEQFF.

A single count supports this clone. The chain carries TRBV28 and TRBJ2-2; D unclear. Trimming left V 5 bases short and J 6 bases short, with 16 bases between. The CDR3 totals 15 residues. The germline V gene has CDR1 MDHEN and CDR2 SYDVKM. DNA for the CDR3: TGTGCCAGCAGTCTCGACGAGGAAAGGGCCGGGGAGCTGTTTTTT. This gives the protein CASSLDEERAGELFF. The whole variable domain, remainder taken from reference TRBV28 and TRBJ2-2, is DVKVTQSSRYLVKRTGEKVFLECVQDMDHENMFWYRQDPGLGLRLIYFSYDVKMKEKGDIPEGYSVSREKKERFSLILESASTNQTSMYLCASSLDEERAGELFFGEGSRLTVL.

The CDR3 sequence: CASSSRLGQVDTEAFF. The CDR3 coding sequence is TGTGCCAGCAGCTCCCGCCTTGGACAGGTTGACACTGAAGCTTTCTTT. The genes are TRBV7-3 and TRBJ1-1, with 7 bases aligning to TRBD1. The germline CDR1 and CDR2 sequences are SGHTA and FQGTGA. There are 16 residues in the CDR3. The V segment lost 4 bases and the J segment 3 bases; nucleotides outside the gene matches: 11.

This chain uses TRBV7-8 with TRBJ2-1; 8 bases match TRBD2. Trimming removed 0 bases from V and 5 bases from J; junction bases left unmatched: 12. The CDR3 is 18 amino acids. Germline V lookup: CDR1 SGHVS, CDR2 FQNEAQ. The CDR3 loop is CASSLALISGMVNNEQFF. CDR3 DNA: TGTGCCAGCAGCTTAGCGCTTATTAGCGGGATGGTCAACAATGAGCAGTTCTTC.

The genes are TRBV11-1 and TRBJ1-1; TRBD1 might be the D (5 bases). Germline loops: CDR1 SGHAT, CDR2 FQDESV (reference sequence). This CDR3 comprises 12 residues. Trimming removed 6 bases from V and 14 bases from J, with 19 bases in between. The CDR3 loop is CASSHGALQVFF. Here the CDR3 DNA reads TGTGCCAGCAGTCATGGGGCCCTACAGGTATTCTTT.

V usage is TRBV5-8 and J usage is TRBJ2-7; D may be TRBD1 (5 bases). This CDR3 comprises 15 residues. V was trimmed by 2 bases and J by 2 bases, leaving 14 bases between them. Per germline, CDR1 SGHTS and CDR2 YDEGEE. In nucleotides, the CDR3 is TGTGCCAGCAGCTTTTTTCAGGGCCCTACCTACGAGCAGTACTTC. This translates into CASSFFQGPTYEQYF.

The chain combines TRBV30 with TRBJ2-7; 9 nucleotides line up with TRBD2. The germline gives CDR1 GTSNPN, CDR2 SVGIG (reference sequence). J was trimmed by 6 bases and V by 4 bases; bases with no gene match: 10. This CDR3 has 14 amino acids. In DNA, the CDR3 is TGTGCCTGGACCGTTAGCGGGAGCGGGATCGAGCAGTACTTC. Protein sequence: CAWTVSGSGIEQYF.

This clone was recorded once. The J gene is TRBJ2-5, the V gene TRBV5-8; TRBD2 matches at 13 bases. There are 16 residues in the CDR3. CDR1 and CDR2 from the germline V gene are SGHTS and YDEGEE. V lost 8 bases to trimming and J lost 3 bases; unmatched junction nucleotides: 10. The CDR3 sequence: CASIPGLAGWEETQYF. The DNA for the CDR3 is TGTGCCAGTATACCGGGACTAGCGGGGTGGGAAGAGACCCAGTACTTC.

The J gene is TRBJ2-5, the V gene TRBV6-5; D is perhaps TRBD2 (6 bases). Near its end, the DNA agrees better with TRBJ2-7, so the J call may be wrong. There are 15 residues in the CDR3. The germline V gene has CDR1 MNHEY and CDR2 SVGAGI. The CDR3 spells CASSPWVEGSHEQYF. The CDR3 DNA reads as TGTGCCAGCAGTCCCTGGGTGGAGGGTTCCCACGAGCAGTACTTC.